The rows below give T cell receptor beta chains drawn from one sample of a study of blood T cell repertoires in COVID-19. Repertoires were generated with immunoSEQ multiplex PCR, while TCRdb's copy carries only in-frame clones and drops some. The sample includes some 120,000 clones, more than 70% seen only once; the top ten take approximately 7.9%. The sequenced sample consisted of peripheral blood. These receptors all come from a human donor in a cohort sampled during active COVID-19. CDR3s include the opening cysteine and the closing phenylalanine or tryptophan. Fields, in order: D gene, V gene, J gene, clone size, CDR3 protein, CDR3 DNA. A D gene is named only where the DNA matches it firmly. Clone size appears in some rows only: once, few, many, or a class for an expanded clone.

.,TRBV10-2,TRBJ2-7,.,CASRGARTGRGISYEQYF,TGCGCCAGCAGGGGCGCAAGGACAGGGAGGGGGATCTCCTACGAGCAGTACTTC
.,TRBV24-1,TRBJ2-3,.,CATSETTGPFDTDTQYF,TGTGCCACCAGTGAGACGACAGGTCCCTTTGACACAGATACGCAGTATTTT
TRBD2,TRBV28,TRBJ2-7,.,CASQPSTSGVTEQYF,TGTGCCAGCCAACCGAGTACTAGCGGGGTAACCGAGCAGTACTTC
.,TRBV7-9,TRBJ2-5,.,CASIQARDQETQYF,TGTGCCAGCATCCAAGCGCGGGACCAAGAGACCCAGTACTTC
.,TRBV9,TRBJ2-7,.,CASSEEQGLPYEQYF,TGTGCCAGCAGCGAAGAACAGGGTTTACCCTACGAGCAGTACTTC
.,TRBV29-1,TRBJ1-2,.,CSVEANNYGYTF,TGCAGCGTTGAGGCCAATAACTATGGCTACACCTTC
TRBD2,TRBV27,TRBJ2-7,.,CASSLATGTREQYF,TGTGCCAGCAGTTTAGCGACGGGGACTAGGGAGCAGTACTTC
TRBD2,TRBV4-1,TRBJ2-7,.,CASSQVGGYEQYF,TGCGCCAGCAGCCAAGTGGGAGGGTACGAGCAGTACTTC
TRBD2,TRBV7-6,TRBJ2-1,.,CASSLLASGGDSYNEQFF,TGTGCCAGCAGCTTACTAGCTAGCGGGGGGGATTCCTACAATGAGCAGTTCTTC
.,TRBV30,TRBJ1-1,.,CAWVRDYTEAFF,TGTGCCTGGGTCCGGGACTACACTGAAGCTTTCTTT
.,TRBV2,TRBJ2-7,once,CASSSLDYEQYF,TGTGCCAGCAGCAGCCTAGACTACGAGCAGTACTTC
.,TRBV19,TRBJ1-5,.,CASSIGTILYDSNQPQHF,TGTGCCAGTAGTATCGGTACTATCTTGTATGATAGCAATCAGCCCCAGCATTTT
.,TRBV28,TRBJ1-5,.,CASSWEGGQPQHF,TGTGCCAGCAGTTGGGAGGGAGGCCAGCCCCAGCATTTT
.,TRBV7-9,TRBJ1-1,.,CASSLIQLNTEAFF,TGTGCCAGCAGCTTAATACAGCTGAACACTGAAGCTTTCTTT
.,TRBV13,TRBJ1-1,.,CATSFRVWGGNTEAFF,TGTGCCACCAGCTTTAGGGTCTGGGGGGGGAACACTGAAGCTTTCTTT
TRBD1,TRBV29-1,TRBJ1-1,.,CSVGDRTGAKNTEAFF,TGCAGCGTTGGGGACCGGACAGGTGCGAAGAACACTGAAGCTTTCTTT
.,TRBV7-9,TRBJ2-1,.,CASSFNWSSYNEQFF,TGTGCCAGCAGTTTTAATTGGAGCTCCTACAATGAGCAGTTCTTC
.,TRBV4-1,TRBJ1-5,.,CASSQTPGEGQPQHF,TGCGCCAGCAGCCAGACTCCGGGTGAGGGTCAGCCCCAGCATTTT
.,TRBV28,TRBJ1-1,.,CASSLEGLGEDTEAFF,TGTGCCAGCAGTTTAGAAGGCCTGGGAGAGGACACTGAAGCTTTCTTT
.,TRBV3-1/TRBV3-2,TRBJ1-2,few,CASSQGYIGYTF,TGTGCCAGCAGCCAAGGTTACATCGGCTACACCTTC
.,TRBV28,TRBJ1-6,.,CASTLDSNNSPLHF,TGTGCCAGCACCCTGGACAGCAATAATTCACCCCTCCACTTT
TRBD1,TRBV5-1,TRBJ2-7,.,CASSQLGQGPYEQYF,TGCGCCAGCAGCCAACTCGGACAGGGCCCCTACGAGCAGTACTTC
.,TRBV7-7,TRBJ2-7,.,CASSPTLIMVDSPDYEQYF,TGTGCTAGCAGCCCAACCCTGATTATGGTGGACAGTCCAGACTACGAGCAGTACTTC
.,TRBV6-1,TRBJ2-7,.,CASSDPGNEQYF,TGTGCCAGCAGTGACCCAGGCAACGAGCAGTACTTC
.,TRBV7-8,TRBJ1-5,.,CASSPSPKPQHF,TGTGCCAGCAGCCCCTCGCCTAAGCCCCAGCATTTT
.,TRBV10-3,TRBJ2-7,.,CAISENRAIYEQYF,TGTGCCATCAGTGAAAACAGGGCGATCTACGAGCAGTACTTC
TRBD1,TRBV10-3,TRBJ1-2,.,CAISESTGKGYTF,TGTGCCATCAGTGAGTCGACAGGGAAAGGCTACACCTTC